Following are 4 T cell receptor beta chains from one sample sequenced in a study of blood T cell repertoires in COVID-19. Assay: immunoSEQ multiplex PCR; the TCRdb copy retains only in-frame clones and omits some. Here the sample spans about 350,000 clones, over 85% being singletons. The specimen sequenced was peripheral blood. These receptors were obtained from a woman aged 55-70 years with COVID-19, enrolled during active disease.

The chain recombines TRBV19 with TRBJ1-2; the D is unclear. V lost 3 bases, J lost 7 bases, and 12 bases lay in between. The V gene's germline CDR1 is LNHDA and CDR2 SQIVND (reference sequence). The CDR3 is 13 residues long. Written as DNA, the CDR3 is TGTGCCAGTAGTATTGCCGGGGTGCCTGGCTACACCTTC. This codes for CASSIAGVPGYTF.

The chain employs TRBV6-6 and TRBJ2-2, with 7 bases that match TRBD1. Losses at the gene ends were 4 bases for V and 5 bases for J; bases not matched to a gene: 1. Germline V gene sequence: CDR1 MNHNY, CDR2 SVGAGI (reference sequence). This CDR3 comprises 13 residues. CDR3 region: CASSSGGTGELFF. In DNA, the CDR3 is TGTGCCAGCAGTTCAGGGGGAACCGGGGAGCTGTTTTTT.

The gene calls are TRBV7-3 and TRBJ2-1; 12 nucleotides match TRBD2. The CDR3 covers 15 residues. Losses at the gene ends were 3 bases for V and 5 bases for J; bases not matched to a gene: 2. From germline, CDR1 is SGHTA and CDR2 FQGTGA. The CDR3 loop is CASSFTSGGNNEQFF. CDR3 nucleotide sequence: TGTGCCAGCAGCTTTACTAGCGGGGGGAACAATGAGCAGTTCTTC. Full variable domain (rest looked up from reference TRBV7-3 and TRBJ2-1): GAGVSQTPSNKVTEKGKYVELRCDPISGHTALYWYRQSLGQGPEFLIYFQGTGAADDSGLPNDRFFAVRPEGSVSTLKIQRTERGDSAVYLCASSFTSGGNNEQFFGPGTRLTVL.

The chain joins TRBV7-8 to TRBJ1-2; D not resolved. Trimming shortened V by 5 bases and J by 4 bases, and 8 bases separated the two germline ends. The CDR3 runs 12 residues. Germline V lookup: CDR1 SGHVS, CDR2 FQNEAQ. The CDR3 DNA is TGTGCCAGCAGCCTTGGCCTCTATGGCTACACCTTC. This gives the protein CASSLGLYGYTF.